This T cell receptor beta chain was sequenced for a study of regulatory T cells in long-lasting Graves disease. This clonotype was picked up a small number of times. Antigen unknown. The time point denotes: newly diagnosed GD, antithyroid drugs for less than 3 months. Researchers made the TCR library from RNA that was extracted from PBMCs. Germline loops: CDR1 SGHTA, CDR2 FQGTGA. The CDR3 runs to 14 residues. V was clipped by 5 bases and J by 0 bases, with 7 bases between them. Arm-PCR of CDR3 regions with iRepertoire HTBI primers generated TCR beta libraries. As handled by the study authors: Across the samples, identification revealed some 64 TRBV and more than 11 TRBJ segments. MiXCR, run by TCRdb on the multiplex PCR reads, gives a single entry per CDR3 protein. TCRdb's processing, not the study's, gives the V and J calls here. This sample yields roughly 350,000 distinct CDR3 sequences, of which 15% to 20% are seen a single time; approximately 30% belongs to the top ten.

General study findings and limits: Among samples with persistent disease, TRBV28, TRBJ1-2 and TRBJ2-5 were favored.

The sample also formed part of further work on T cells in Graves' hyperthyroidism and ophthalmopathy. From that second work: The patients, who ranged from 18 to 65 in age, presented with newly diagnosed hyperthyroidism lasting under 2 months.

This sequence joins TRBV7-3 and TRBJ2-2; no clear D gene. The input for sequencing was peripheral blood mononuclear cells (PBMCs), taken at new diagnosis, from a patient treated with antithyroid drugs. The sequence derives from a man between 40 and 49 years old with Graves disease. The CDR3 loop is CASSKTTNTGELFF. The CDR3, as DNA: TGTGCCAGCAGCAAGACCACGAACACCGGGGAGCTGTTTTTT.